This is a list of T cell receptor beta chains from one sample in a study of T-cell reconstitution after alpha-beta-depleted transplantation in children. One entry per CDR3 protein results from TCRdb running MiXCR on the PCR reads. The sample lists some 120,000 distinct CDR3 sequences, 23% occurring once. Sequencing used PBMCs, mostly from graft donor cells, obtained 180 days after TCRalphabeta/CD19-depleted stem cell transplant. Every receptor here comes from a male patient aged 2-10 years who had a stem cell transplant for chronic granulomatous disease, so the T cells may come from the graft donor. Both conserved end residues are part of each CDR3. Each record gives: V gene, clone size, D gene, J gene, CDR3 DNA, CDR3 protein. D genes are given only for firm matches. The listing skips clone size in some rows; elsewhere it reads once, few, many or a size class.

V: TRBV7-2
size: -
D: TRBD1
J: TRBJ1-1
DNA: TGTGCCAGCAGCCCGGGACAGGCGAACACTGAAGCTTTCTTT
CDR3: CASSPGQANTEAFF

V: TRBV12-3/TRBV12-4
size: few
D: -
J: TRBJ2-3
DNA: TGTGCCAGCAGTTTAGGTCAGGCCAGCACAGATACGCAGTATTTT
CDR3: CASSLGQASTDTQYF

V: TRBV12-3/TRBV12-4
size: -
D: TRBD2
J: TRBJ2-1
DNA: TGTGCCAGCGGGACTAGCGCTACCAATGAGCAGTTCTTC
CDR3: CASGTSATNEQFF

V: TRBV20-1
size: few
D: -
J: TRBJ2-2
DNA: TGCAGTGCTAGAGTTGACGCCGGGGAGCTGTTTTTT
CDR3: CSARVDAGELFF

V: TRBV6-5
size: many
D: -
J: TRBJ2-3
DNA: TGTGCCAGCAGTTACGGCGGGCCCGCAGATACGCAGTATTTT
CDR3: CASSYGGPADTQYF

V: TRBV12-3/TRBV12-4
size: many
D: -
J: TRBJ1-5
DNA: TGTGCCAGCAGCAACCGAGGGGGTTCGAGCAATCAGCCCCAGCATTTT
CDR3: CASSNRGGSSNQPQHF

V: TRBV9
size: -
D: -
J: TRBJ2-3
DNA: TGTGCCAGCAGCGAAAGCACAGATACGCAGTATTTT
CDR3: CASSESTDTQYF

V: TRBV29-1
size: few
D: -
J: TRBJ2-1
DNA: TGCAGCGTTGAAGAATTGGGAAATGAGCAGTTCTTC
CDR3: CSVEELGNEQFF

V: TRBV5-5
size: -
D: TRBD1
J: TRBJ2-1
DNA: TGTGCCAGCAGCTTGGACAGGGGGAGTGAGCAGTTCTTC
CDR3: CASSLDRGSEQFF

V: TRBV20-1
size: -
D: TRBD2
J: TRBJ2-7
DNA: TGCAGTGCTAGAGGGACTAGCGGGAATTACGGCTACGAGCAGTACTTC
CDR3: CSARGTSGNYGYEQYF

V: TRBV20-1
size: few
D: -
J: TRBJ1-3
DNA: TGCAGTGCTAGTCTGATTGTAGGAAACACCATATATTTT
CDR3: CSASLIVGNTIYF

V: TRBV28
size: -
D: TRBD1
J: TRBJ1-5
DNA: TGTGCCAGCAGAGCGGACAGGCGAAATCAGCCCCAGCATTTT
CDR3: CASRADRRNQPQHF

V: TRBV5-1
size: many
D: -
J: TRBJ1-4
DNA: TGCGCCAGCAGCCTGTCTTCAACTAATGAAAAACTGTTTTTT
CDR3: CASSLSSTNEKLFF

V: TRBV11-2
size: many
D: -
J: TRBJ2-3
DNA: TGTGCCAGCAGCACCATACTCACAGATACGCAGTATTTT
CDR3: CASSTILTDTQYF

V: TRBV25-1
size: many
D: -
J: TRBJ2-7
DNA: TGTGCCAGCGGGCCTGGGCCCTACGAGCAGTACTTC
CDR3: CASGPGPYEQYF

V: TRBV7-2
size: -
D: -
J: TRBJ2-1
DNA: TGTGCCAGCAGCTCCCCTATAGAGAGGGAAGATGAGCAGTTCTTC
CDR3: CASSSPIEREDEQFF

V: TRBV5-5
size: -
D: TRBD2
J: TRBJ2-3
DNA: TGTGCCAGCAGCTTGGTTCTAGCGGGAGTAGATACGCAGTATTTT
CDR3: CASSLVLAGVDTQYF

V: TRBV5-6
size: -
D: -
J: TRBJ2-7
DNA: TGTGCCAGCAGCCCGCCCATCGGACACAACTCCTACGAGCAGTACTTC
CDR3: CASSPPIGHNSYEQYF

V: TRBV10-2
size: -
D: TRBD2
J: TRBJ2-3
DNA: TGCGCCAGCAGCGGACCGACTCGAAGTAGCGGGATGATTTCAGATACGCAGTATTTT
CDR3: CASSGPTRSSGMISDTQYF

V: TRBV5-1
size: -
D: -
J: TRBJ2-7
DNA: TGCGCCAGCAGCTTGGCGGGCGGACTATCCTACGAGCAGTACTTC
CDR3: CASSLAGGLSYEQYF

V: TRBV9
size: -
D: TRBD1
J: TRBJ1-1
DNA: TGTGCCAGCAGCGCTACAGGGGGAGGTGGCACTGAAGCTTTCTTT
CDR3: CASSATGGGGTEAFF

V: TRBV15
size: -
D: TRBD1
J: TRBJ2-2
DNA: TGTGCCATCCCGGGACAGGTCACCGGGGATCTGTTTTTT
CDR3: CAIPGQVTGDLFF

V: TRBV7-9
size: many
D: TRBD1
J: TRBJ1-6
DNA: TGTGCCAGCCGGACAGGAGATTCACCCCTCCACTTT
CDR3: CASRTGDSPLHF

V: TRBV10-3
size: many
D: -
J: TRBJ1-5
DNA: TGTGCCATCAGTGAGTCGAAACCCGGGACAAATAGCAATCAGCCCCAGCATTTT
CDR3: CAISESKPGTNSNQPQHF

V: TRBV18
size: many
D: -
J: TRBJ2-4
DNA: TGTGCCAGCTCTGGGGAAGCCAAAAACATTCAGTACTTC
CDR3: CASSGEAKNIQYF

V: TRBV19
size: -
D: TRBD1
J: TRBJ2-4
DNA: TGTGCCAGCAAGATTCCGGGACAGGGGGGAAACATTCAGTACTTC
CDR3: CASKIPGQGGNIQYF

V: TRBV5-1
size: few
D: TRBD2
J: TRBJ2-1
DNA: TGCGCCAGCAGTTACAGCGGGAGTTCTGATGAGCAGTTCTTC
CDR3: CASSYSGSSDEQFF

V: TRBV29-1
size: -
D: TRBD1
J: TRBJ2-2
DNA: TGCAGCACGGGGACAGCAAAGACCGGGGAGCTGTTTTTT
CDR3: CSTGTAKTGELFF

V: TRBV5-1
size: many
D: -
J: TRBJ1-1
DNA: TGCGCCAGCAGCTGGGGGCAGGGTCTTGAAGCTTTCTTT
CDR3: CASSWGQGLEAFF

V: TRBV7-2
size: many
D: TRBD1
J: TRBJ1-5
DNA: TGTGCCAGCAGCTTCACAGGGGGCCGTCAGCCCCAGCATTTT
CDR3: CASSFTGGRQPQHF

V: TRBV3-1
size: many
D: TRBD2
J: TRBJ2-3
DNA: TGTGCCAGCAGCCGACAAGCGGGAGCGCTCCTAGATACGCAGTATTTT
CDR3: CASSRQAGALLDTQYF

V: TRBV20-1
size: -
D: TRBD2
J: TRBJ2-7
DNA: TGCAGTGCCCCCGGACTAGCGGGAGGTGGCCACGAGCAGTACTTC
CDR3: CSAPGLAGGGHEQYF

V: TRBV15
size: many
D: -
J: TRBJ2-2
DNA: TGTGCCACCCAGCCCCCGACAGGGAGGGAAACCGGGGAGCTGTTTTTT
CDR3: CATQPPTGRETGELFF

V: TRBV29-1
size: few
D: -
J: TRBJ2-1
DNA: TGCAGCCTCGCCCATTACGGCAGCTCCTACAATGAGCAGTTCTTC
CDR3: CSLAHYGSSYNEQFF

V: TRBV29-1
size: -
D: -
J: TRBJ2-1
DNA: TGCAGTGGATTTGGTGCCATCGATGAGCAGTTCTTC
CDR3: CSGFGAIDEQFF

V: TRBV7-2
size: -
D: -
J: TRBJ2-7
DNA: TGTGCCAGCAGCCCAGTAGGAGTTTTCGAGCAGTACTTC
CDR3: CASSPVGVFEQYF

V: TRBV25-1
size: -
D: -
J: TRBJ2-7
DNA: TGTGCCAGCAGCGAACAGGGCTACGAGCAGTACTTC
CDR3: CASSEQGYEQYF

V: TRBV7-6
size: few
D: TRBD2
J: TRBJ2-1
DNA: TGTGCCCTCAGTCCGGGGGGGGAGAACCACAATGAGCAGTTCTTC
CDR3: CALSPGGENHNEQFF

V: TRBV5-1
size: -
D: -
J: TRBJ1-4
DNA: TGCGCCAGCAGCTTGGTCGGTGGGTCTTACGAAAAACTGTTTTTT
CDR3: CASSLVGGSYEKLFF

V: TRBV25-1
size: few
D: -
J: TRBJ2-3
DNA: TGTGCCAGCAGTGCCGGACTACCTTTCGGAACAGATACGCAGTATTTT
CDR3: CASSAGLPFGTDTQYF

V: TRBV4-2
size: -
D: TRBD1
J: TRBJ1-5
DNA: TGTGCCAGCAGCCCCGGGACAGATGATAGCAATCAGCCCCAGCATTTT
CDR3: CASSPGTDDSNQPQHF

V: TRBV29-1
size: many
D: TRBD2
J: TRBJ2-3
DNA: TGCAGCGTTGGCCTAGCGGGAGTACCAGATACGCAGTATTTT
CDR3: CSVGLAGVPDTQYF

V: TRBV7-9
size: -
D: -
J: TRBJ2-3
DNA: TGTGCCAGCAGCGGTGGGTTGGACAGACGCACAGATACGCAGTATTTT
CDR3: CASSGGLDRRTDTQYF

V: TRBV5-1
size: few
D: TRBD1
J: TRBJ2-5
DNA: TGCGCCAGCAGCTTTGGACAGGAAGAGACCCAGTACTTC
CDR3: CASSFGQEETQYF

V: TRBV5-1
size: many
D: -
J: TRBJ2-1
DNA: TGCGCCAGCAGCTTGGTGCCGGGAGTAAGCTACAATGAGCAGTTCTTC
CDR3: CASSLVPGVSYNEQFF

V: TRBV11-1
size: few
D: -
J: TRBJ2-3
DNA: TGTGCCAGCAGCGTACAGGGAATTAATACGCAGTATTTT
CDR3: CASSVQGINTQYF

V: TRBV5-5
size: -
D: -
J: TRBJ1-3
DNA: TGTGCCAGCAGCGCAGGGGTTTATGGAAACACCATATATTTT
CDR3: CASSAGVYGNTIYF

V: TRBV6-6
size: -
D: TRBD1
J: TRBJ2-7
DNA: TGTGCCAGCAGTTACTCGATAGGGGGCTCCTCCTACGAGCAGTACTTC
CDR3: CASSYSIGGSSYEQYF

V: TRBV19
size: -
D: -
J: TRBJ2-7
DNA: TGTGCCAGTAGTCTTACTGGTGGGTACCGCTACGAGCAGTACTTC
CDR3: CASSLTGGYRYEQYF